The 5 T cell receptor beta chains listed next were all sequenced from one sample in a study of T-cell memory formation after mild COVID-19. Using its own MiXCR run on the 5' RACE reads, TCRdb lists one record per CDR3 protein. The table shows 450,000 to 700,000 distinct CDR3 sequences, with more than 15% occurring only once. The sample comprised PBMCs or a T cell subset sorted from them (not recorded which). The receptors stem from an adult woman who had mild COVID-19 (a few samples of this study predate the infection). Cell type and time point are not known.

This clonotype has only a few counts. The chain is built from TRBV7-6 and TRBJ2-7, with D possibly matching TRBD2 (7 bases). With 1 base removed from V and 5 bases from J, the gap between germline ends came to 18 bases. Germline CDR1 is SGHVS and CDR2 is FNYEAQ. CDR3 size: 16 residues. CDR3 sequence reads: CASSLETSRGADEQYF. The CDR3 nucleotides are TGTGCCAGCAGCTTAGAGACTAGCCGGGGGGCTGACGAGCAGTACTTC. Full variable domain (rest looked up from reference TRBV7-6 and TRBJ2-7): GAGVSQSPRYKVTKRGQDVALRCDPISGHVSLYWYRQALGQGPEFLTYFNYEAQQDKSGLPNDRFSAERPEGSISTLTIQRTEQRDSAMYRCASSLETSRGADEQYFGPGTRLTVT.

This clonotype showed up just a few times. The chain links TRBV2 to TRBJ1-4, with D tentatively TRBD1 (6 bases). CDR1 SNHLY and CDR2 FYNNEI come from the germline V gene. The CDR3 runs to 13 residues. The V end lost 8 bases, the J end lost 3 bases, and 10 bases lay between the germline ends. This CDR3 is CASDGTPNEKLFF. CDR3 bases: TGTGCCAGCGACGGGACACCTAATGAAAAACTGTTTTTT.

This chain connects TRBV4-1 to TRBJ2-4; D ambiguous. The CDR3 contains 17 residues. Trimming left V 0 bases short and J 0 bases short, with 12 bases between. Germline loops: CDR1 MGHRA, CDR2 YSYEKL. The CDR3 here is CASSQDWTELAKNIQYF. The DNA of the CDR3 is TGCGCCAGCAGCCAAGATTGGACCGAACTAGCCAAAAACATTCAGTACTTC.

The rearrangement uses TRBV5-1 and TRBJ2-3; D call uncertain. The V end lost 2 bases, the J end lost 0 bases, and 10 bases lay between the germline ends. The CDR3 covers 15 residues. Germline CDR1 and CDR2: SGHRS and YFSETQ. Written as DNA, the CDR3 is TGCGCCAGCAGCTTTGCGGCCTTGAGCACAGATACGCAGTATTTT. The encoded protein is CASSFAALSTDTQYF.

The chain couples TRBV12-3 or TRBV12-4 to TRBJ1-4; D is ambiguous. This CDR3 comprises 15 residues. Trimming stripped 3 bases from V and 6 bases from J, with 14 bases between. CDR3 nucleotides: TGTGCCAGCAGTTTTGGAGTGAGGGTGGATGAAAAACTGTTTTTT. Translating gives CASSFGVRVDEKLFF.